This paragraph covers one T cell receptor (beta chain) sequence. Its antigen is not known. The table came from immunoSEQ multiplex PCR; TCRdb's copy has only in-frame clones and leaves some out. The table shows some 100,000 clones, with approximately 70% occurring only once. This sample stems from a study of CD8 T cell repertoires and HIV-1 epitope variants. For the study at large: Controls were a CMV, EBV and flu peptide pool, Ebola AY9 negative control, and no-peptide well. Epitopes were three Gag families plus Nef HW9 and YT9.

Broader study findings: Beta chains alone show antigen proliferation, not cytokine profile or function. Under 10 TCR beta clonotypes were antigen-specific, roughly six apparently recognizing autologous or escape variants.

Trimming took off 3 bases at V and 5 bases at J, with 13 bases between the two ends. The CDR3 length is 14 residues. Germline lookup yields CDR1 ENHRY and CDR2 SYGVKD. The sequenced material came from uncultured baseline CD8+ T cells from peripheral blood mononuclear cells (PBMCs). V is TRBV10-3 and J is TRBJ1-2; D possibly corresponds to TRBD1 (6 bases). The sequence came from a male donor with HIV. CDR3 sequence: CAISDPWTAYGYTF. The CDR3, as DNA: TGTGCCATCAGTGACCCATGGACAGCTTATGGCTACACCTTC.